These 12 T cell receptor beta chains were sequenced from one sample in a study of cytotoxic CD8 clonotypes in ibrutinib-treated CLL (dated by TCRdb to about 2021). This specimen's time point label, interpreted: roughly 2 years on ibrutinib. Library construction relied on the immunoSEQ multiplex PCR assay. The immuneACCESS repertoire file appears here via TCRdb, limited to in-frame rearrangements. These files lack a portion of the clones; in checked studies, under half of the deficit traces to unresolved V genes, and the cause of the others is not known. The sample table contains some 200,000 clones; only one count was recorded for roughly 72% of them. The ten largest make up roughly 12% of the sample. Specimen: PBMCs, collected after 24 months of ibrutinib treatment. The origin of the receptors is a human donor with chronic lymphocytic leukemia.

The J gene is TRBJ1-5, the V gene TRBV30, with no clear D. Germline assignment: CDR1 GTSNPN and CDR2 SVGIG (reference sequence). The CDR3 has 13 amino acids. V shed 3 bases and J shed 4 bases, with 10 bases lying between them. The CDR3 sequence is CAWSPNRNQPQHF. As DNA, the CDR3 is TGTGCCTGGAGCCCAAACAGAAATCAGCCCCAGCATTTT.

V is TRBV9 and J is TRBJ2-6, with D possibly being TRBD2 (5 bases). V lost 7 bases, J lost 0 bases, and 14 bases lay in between. This CDR3 has 16 residues. Germline V CDR1 and CDR2: SGDLS, YYNGEE. CDR3 in DNA: TGTGCCAGCGACCGGGAAACTAGCTCTGGGGCCAACGTCCTGACTTTC. This encodes CASDRETSSGANVLTF.

The CDR3 DNA follows: TGTGCCTGGTCTCCCGGGACAGGGCCTTTACACGAGCAGTACTTC. It yields the protein CAWSPGTGPLHEQYF. V usage is TRBV30 and J usage is TRBJ2-7, with 9 bases matching TRBD1. The CDR3 totals 15 residues. Trimming removed 5 bases from V and 5 bases from J; junction bases left unmatched: 13. Germline V gives CDR1 GTSNPN, CDR2 SVGIG (reference sequence).

This chain links TRBV4-2 with TRBJ2-7; TRBD2 agrees at 9 bases. The germline V gene has CDR1 LGHNA and CDR2 YNFKEQ. This CDR3 spans 14 amino acids. V dropped 1 base and J dropped 6; count of bases not matched to a gene: 4. This chain's CDR3 is CASSQAGTSFEQYF. The CDR3 DNA follows: TGTGCCAGCAGCCAAGCTGGGACTAGCTTCGAGCAGTACTTC.

V gene TRBV4-3 combines with J gene TRBJ2-7, with 8 nucleotides matching TRBD2. V dropped 2 bases and J dropped 0; count of bases not matched to a gene: 6. The CDR3 loop spans 16 amino acids. Germline V CDR1 and CDR2: LGHNA, YSLEER. The CDR3 region has the DNA TGCGCCAGCAGCCAAAGACTAGCGAGTAGCTCCTACGAGCAGTACTTC. Protein: CASSQRLASSSYEQYF.

The chain has TRBV7-2 and TRBJ2-7; D is unclear. Trimming stripped 2 bases from V and 6 bases from J, with 11 bases between. The CDR3 is 13 residues long. Germline V CDR1 and CDR2: SGHTA, FQGNSA. The CDR3 loop is CASSLFSFSEQYF. CDR3 coding DNA: TGTGCCAGCAGCTTATTCAGCTTCTCCGAGCAGTACTTC.

CDR3 residues: CASSPGREGREQYF. For the CDR3, the DNA is TGTGCCAGCTCACCAGGCCGGGAGGGACGTGAGCAGTACTTC. This chain connects TRBV18 to TRBJ2-7; 8 positions agree with TRBD2. Per the germline V gene, CDR1 is KGHSH and CDR2 is LQKENI. The CDR3 length is 14 residues. V trimming: 2 bases; J trimming: 7 bases; junction bases outside the gene matches: 7.

This sequence joins TRBV4-1 and TRBJ2-1, with TRBD2 identical over 8 bases. The ends lost 1 base at V and 0 bases at J; junction bases unmatched: 2. The CDR3 contains 16 residues. Looked up from germline, CDR1 is MGHRA and CDR2 is YSYEKL. The CDR3 here is CASSQGLAGSYNEQFF. CDR3 in DNA: TGCGCCAGCAGCCAAGGGCTAGCGGGCTCCTACAATGAGCAGTTCTTC.

This clone was observed a single time. The J gene is TRBJ2-1, the V gene TRBV7-2, with 8 bases identical to TRBD2. V trimming: 4 bases; J trimming: 6 bases; junction bases outside the gene matches: 8. The germline CDR1 and CDR2 sequences are SGHTA and FQGNSA. This CDR3 comprises 15 residues. DNA for the CDR3: TGTGCCAGCAGCTCCATCGGGAGGGCCCTCAATGAGCAGTTCTTC. It codes for CASSSIGRALNEQFF. The whole variable domain, remainder taken from reference TRBV7-2 and TRBJ2-1, is GAGVSQSPSNKVTEKGKDVELRCDPISGHTALYWYRQSLGQGLEFLIYFQGNSAPDKSGLPSDRFSAERTGGSVSTLTIQRTQQEDSAVYLCASSSIGRALNEQFFGPGTRLTVL.

V usage is TRBV6-5 and J usage is TRBJ2-1; TRBD2 matches 12 bases. With 5 bases clipped from V and 10 bases from J, the junction kept 9 bases outside the gene matches. Germline V gene lookup returns CDR1 MNHEY and CDR2 SVGAGI. The CDR3 loop spans 15 amino acids. As DNA, the CDR3 is TGTGCCAGCAGTATCCTAGCGGGAGGGGGAGACGAGCAGTTCTTC. Translated: CASSILAGGGDEQFF.

This clone was recorded a few times. The chain couples TRBV6-1 to TRBJ1-5; 7 nucleotides agree with TRBD1. The germline CDR1 and CDR2 sequences are MNHNS and SASEGT. J lost 9 bases, V lost 7 bases, and 15 bases had no gene match. This CDR3 region has 15 residues. CDR3 in amino acids: CASKNRDSSGLPQHF. In DNA form, the CDR3 reads TGTGCCAGCAAAAACCGGGACAGCTCCGGGTTGCCCCAGCATTTT.

CDR3 in amino acids: CATSRDGLAGRVGELFF. In nucleotides, the CDR3 is TGTGCCACCAGCAGAGATGGCCTAGCGGGACGGGTGGGGGAGCTGTTTTTT. This rearrangement joins TRBV15 to TRBJ2-2; TRBD2 matches at 9 bases. Germline V gene data show CDR1 as LNHNV and CDR2 as YYDKDF (reference sequence). CDR3 length equals 17 residues. Germline trimming cut 0 bases from V and 8 bases from J; bases unmatched to any gene: 10. The variable domain in full, with the rest retrieved from reference TRBV15 and TRBJ2-2, is DAMVIQNPRYQVTQFGKPVTLSCSQTLNHNVMYWYQQKSSQAPKLLFHYYDKDFNNEADTPDNFQSRRPNTSFCFLDIRSPGLGDTAMYLCATSRDGLAGRVGELFFGEGSRLTVL.